A single sample gave rise to the 27 T cell receptor beta chains below, sequenced in a study of beta chain features in type 1 diabetes. Reverse transcribing all isolated RNA meant expressed TCRB transcripts were sequenced. The repertoire was sequenced with immunoSEQ multiplex PCR; TCRdb's copy has only in-frame clones and lacks some. The table lists 130,000 or so clones, roughly 10% of them singletons. Sequencing was performed on central memory CD4+ T cells from blood. These receptors were taken from a woman in her thirties or forties in good health.

This clone has only a few counts. The CDR3 region is CASSLEGLNYGYTF. CDR3 DNA: TGTGCCAGCAGCTTGGAGGGGTTAAACTATGGCTACACCTTC. V and J are TRBV5-6 and TRBJ1-2, with a possible D match to TRBD1 (5 bases). The CDR3 contains 14 residues. V was clipped by 0 bases and J by 2 bases, with 8 bases between them. CDR1 SGHDT and CDR2 YYEEEE come from the germline V gene.

This clone appeared a few times. The J gene is TRBJ2-1, the V gene TRBV5-4; TRBD2 might be the D (6 bases). V lost 0 bases and J 8 bases, leaving 15 bases between the germline ends. This CDR3 comprises 15 residues. The germline V gene encodes CDR1 SGHNT and CDR2 YYREEE (reference sequence). Written as DNA, the CDR3 is TGTGCCAGCAGCTTGGAGGAAGGGAGGTCCTATGAGCAGTTCTTC. It encodes CASSLEEGRSYEQFF.

This clone has more than one count but fewer than ten. Other DNA sequences in the same sample also yield this CDR3. The CDR3 region has the DNA TGCGCCAGCAGCTCACAGGGAGACACTGAAGCTTTCTTT. Translated, it gives CASSSQGDTEAFF. The chain recombines TRBV5-1 with TRBJ1-1; D is possibly TRBD1 (6 bases). The germline V and J ends were trimmed by 3 bases and 3 bases, with 9 bases remaining between them. The germline CDR1 and CDR2 sequences are SGHRS and YFSETQ. There are 13 residues in the CDR3.

The chain carries TRBV7-9 and TRBJ1-1, with D maybe TRBD1 (5 bases). V was shortened by 4 bases and J by 2 bases, with 14 bases between the two germline ends. CDR1 and CDR2 from the germline V gene are SEHNR and FQNEAQ (reference sequence). The CDR3 extends over 15 amino acids. The CDR3 DNA follows: TGTGCCAGCAGCTACCTTGGGGGGGTCAACACTGAAGCTTTCTTT. It is translated as CASSYLGGVNTEAFF.

There are many counts of this clone. Other DNA sequences in this specimen translate into the identical CDR3. The V and J genes are TRBV10-3 and TRBJ2-6; 10 bases map to TRBD1. Germline V lookup: CDR1 ENHRY, CDR2 SYGVKD. This CDR3 has 16 residues. J was trimmed by 4 bases and V by 5 bases; bases with no gene match: 5. CDR3 coding DNA: TGTGCCATCAGTCGGGACAGGGGACCAGGGGCCAACGTCCTGACTTTC. It translates to CAISRDRGPGANVLTF.

In this sample, this clone turned up a few times. CDR3 sequence reads: CASSQDLWRGTDTQYF. CDR3 coding DNA: TGCGCCAGCAGCCAAGATCTCTGGCGGGGCACAGATACGCAGTATTTT. The chain joins TRBV4-1 to TRBJ2-3, with TRBD2 as a possible D gene (5 bases). The V gene lost 0 bases and the J gene lost 1 base, with 11 bases spanning the gap. This CDR3 region has 16 residues. Looked up from germline, CDR1 is MGHRA and CDR2 is YSYEKL.

This clone was found a few times. The V and J genes are TRBV5-4 and TRBJ1-1, with D possibly being TRBD1 (5 bases). Germline CDR1 SGHNT, CDR2 YYREEE (reference sequence). Between the trimmed V and J ends, which lost 6 bases and 2 bases, there was a span of 14 bases. CDR3 length: 14 residues. DNA of the CDR3: TGTGCCAGCATCCGTGGGGGAGGAAACACTGAAGCTTTCTTT. Encoded protein: CASIRGGGNTEAFF.

At least ten counts were recorded for this clone. This sequence joins TRBV4-3 and TRBJ2-1, with D possibly TRBD1 on 5 matching bases. Germline loops: CDR1 LGHNA, CDR2 YSLEER. The ends were cut back, 1 base at V and 5 bases at J, with 21 bases in the middle. The CDR3 contains 18 residues. The CDR3 region has the DNA TGCGCCAGCAGCCAAGTTCGACAGACCCATTTTTCTGACAATGAGCAGTTCTTC. Its protein product is CASSQVRQTHFSDNEQFF.

The V gene is TRBV11-2, the J gene TRBJ2-1; tentative D call: TRBD2 (5 bases). CDR3 length equals 12 residues. Per the germline V gene, CDR1 is SGHAT and CDR2 is FQNNGV. V lost 5 bases, J lost 12 bases, and 14 bases lay in between. This CDR3 reads CASSPGLLGQFF. The CDR3 region has the DNA TGTGCCAGCAGCCCAGGACTCCTCGGGCAGTTCTTC.

This clone was detected a few times. This chain connects TRBV2 to TRBJ2-3; D is unclear. There are 14 residues in the CDR3. V was pared by 5 bases and J by 5 bases, with 14 bases between. Germline loops: CDR1 SNHLY, CDR2 FYNNEI. In DNA form, the CDR3 reads TGTGCCAGCAGTTCGTTCCAACTGAAAGATACGCAGTATTTT. This encodes CASSSFQLKDTQYF.

This clone was observed a handful of times. The chain joins TRBV18 to TRBJ2-3; TRBD1 might be the D (6 bases). V lost 6 bases and J 3 bases, leaving 10 bases between the germline ends. The CDR3 covers 13 residues. From germline, CDR1 is KGHSH and CDR2 LQKENI. This CDR3 is CASSQQGTDTQYF. CDR3 coding DNA: TGTGCCAGCTCTCAGCAGGGGACAGATACGCAGTATTTT.

The table lists this clone with a few counts. This chain uses TRBV4-3 with TRBJ1-5, with 9 nucleotides matching TRBD1. Germline lookup yields CDR1 LGHNA and CDR2 YSLEER. The CDR3 has 15 amino acids. Trimming at V came to 1 base and at J to 4 bases, leaving 2 bases not matched to a gene. The DNA of the CDR3 is TGCGCCAGCAGCCAAGGGGACAGGGAGAATCAGCCCCAGCATTTT. It codes for CASSQGDRENQPQHF.

This clone was detected a few times. The rearrangement joins TRBV18 to TRBJ2-2, with 7 positions matching TRBD1. The CDR3 runs 15 residues. The V segment lost 5 bases and the J segment 3 bases; nucleotides outside the gene matches: 6. Germline CDR1 KGHSH, CDR2 LQKENI. CDR3 residues: CASSAHRGDTGELFF. Written as DNA, the CDR3 is TGTGCCAGCTCAGCCCACAGGGGTGACACCGGGGAGCTGTTTTTT.

The sample holds a few counts of this clone. The rearrangement joins TRBV6-6 to TRBJ2-3; 7 bases fit TRBD2. The germline V gene has CDR1 MNHNY and CDR2 SVGAGI (reference sequence). This CDR3 has 14 amino acids. J was trimmed by 3 bases and V by 5 bases; bases with no gene match: 5. CDR3: CASSQGLVTDTQYF. In nucleotides, the CDR3 is TGTGCCAGCAGTCAAGGACTAGTAACAGATACGCAGTATTTT.

The chain employs TRBV6-5 and TRBJ2-1; the match to TRBD1 covers 9 bases. This CDR3 has 13 residues. The trim removed 6 bases at V and 8 bases at J, leaving 5 bases unmatched. From germline, CDR1 is MNHEY and CDR2 SVGAGI. The DNA of the CDR3 is TGTGCCAGCAGGGGGACAGGGACCGATGAGCAGTTCTTC. Its protein is CASRGTGTDEQFF.

This clone has just a few counts. V gene TRBV9 combines with J gene TRBJ2-1; 7 bases map to TRBD2. Per the germline V gene, CDR1 is SGDLS and CDR2 is YYNGEE. This CDR3 is 13 amino acids long. V was pared by 4 bases and J by 8 bases, with 6 bases of the junction left unmatched. The CDR3 protein is CASSLRGVDEQFF. The CDR3 DNA sequence: TGTGCCAGCAGCCTCCGGGGGGTCGATGAGCAGTTCTTC.

This clone showed up many times. The rearrangement joins TRBV5-1 to TRBJ2-7; D gene uncertain. This CDR3 contains 12 residues. Deletions cut 4 bases from V and 2 bases from J, with 7 bases between. Germline loops: CDR1 SGHRS, CDR2 YFSETQ. Here the CDR3 reads CASSVGAYEQYF. The CDR3 nucleotides read TGCGCCAGCAGCGTCGGAGCCTACGAGCAGTACTTC. The full variable domain, completed using reference TRBV5-1 and TRBJ2-7, is KAGVTQTPRYLIKTRGQQVTLSCSPISGHRSVSWYQQTPGQGLQFLFEYFSETQRNKGNFPGRFSGRQFSNSRSEMNVSTLELGDSALYLCASSVGAYEQYFGPGTRLTVT.

This rearrangement joins TRBV10-3 to TRBJ1-5; maybe TRBD1 (5 bases). V lost 10 bases and J lost 1, with 14 bases in between. Germline V gives CDR1 ENHRY, CDR2 SYGVKD. There are 14 residues in the CDR3. The CDR3 loop is CASEPGGSNQPQHF. The CDR3 bases are TGTGCCAGCGAACCGGGGGGAAGCAATCAGCCCCAGCATTTT.

The genes are TRBV4-3 and TRBJ2-2, with 9 bases that match TRBD1. V lost 0 bases, J lost 6 bases, and 8 bases stayed unmatched. Germline CDR1 reads LGHNA; CDR2 reads YSLEER. This CDR3 is built from 17 residues. The CDR3 sequence: CASSQDPGTGRAGELFF. The CDR3 region has the DNA TGCGCCAGCAGCCAAGATCCGGGGACAGGGAGAGCCGGGGAGCTGTTTTTT.

V usage is TRBV29-1 and J usage is TRBJ1-5; tentatively, D is TRBD1 (5 bases). This CDR3 has 15 amino acids. Trimming stripped 6 bases from V and 1 base from J, with 16 bases between. Looked up from germline, CDR1 is SQVTM and CDR2 is ANQGSEA. The DNA for the CDR3 is TGCAGCGTGGCTACGGGGGGGGAGAGCAATCAGCCCCAGCATTTT. Protein: CSVATGGESNQPQHF.

CDR3 sequence: CASRTGATINYGYTF. CDR3 in DNA: TGTGCCAGCAGGACAGGCGCTACAATTAACTATGGCTACACCTTC. The chain links TRBV2 to TRBJ1-2, with a weak D call TRBD1 (6 bases). The V end lost 6 bases, the J end lost 1 base, and 15 bases lay between the germline ends. CDR1 SNHLY and CDR2 FYNNEI come from the germline V gene. The CDR3 loop spans 15 amino acids.

This clone was seen repeatedly, ten times or more. V and J are TRBV2 and TRBJ2-1; 7 nucleotides align to TRBD1. Trimming removed 9 bases from V and 8 bases from J; junction bases left unmatched: 19. The CDR3 is made up of 16 amino acids. Germline V gene sequence: CDR1 SNHLY, CDR2 FYNNEI. The DNA for the CDR3 is TGTGCCAGAGCAGGGGGAAGGCAGGGGAAGGGGGATGAGCAGTTCTTC. This sequence encodes CARAGGRQGKGDEQFF.

This chain uses TRBV15 with TRBJ2-7; 9 positions match TRBD1. With 2 bases clipped from V and 1 base from J, the junction kept 6 bases outside the gene matches. The CDR3 has 16 amino acids. Germline V CDR1 and CDR2: LNHNV, YYDKDF (reference sequence). CDR3 nucleotides: TGTGCCACCAGCAGAAAGTCCGGGACAGGGTCCTACGAGCAGTACTTC. It yields the protein CATSRKSGTGSYEQYF.

This clone was picked up a small number of times. This chain connects TRBV28 to TRBJ1-2, with unresolved D. The CDR3 spans 12 residues. V lost 4 bases to trimming and J lost 3 bases, with 6 bases between them. Germline V gene data show CDR1 as MDHEN and CDR2 as SYDVKM. The CDR3 spells CASSSTDYGYTF. The CDR3 bases are TGTGCCAGCAGTTCTACGGACTATGGCTACACCTTC.

This clone was observed at least ten times. The V and J genes are TRBV14 and TRBJ2-1; 7 positions agree with TRBD2. The CDR3 runs 16 residues. The V and J ends lost 4 bases and 2 bases, in that order; junction bases with no gene match: 8. The germline V gene encodes CDR1 SGHDN and CDR2 FVKESK. As DNA, the CDR3 is TGTGCCAGCAGCCGGGGAGCGGGGTCTCCCTACAATGAGCAGTTCTTC. Translation gives CASSRGAGSPYNEQFF.

The chain links TRBV5-6 to TRBJ1-2; D may be TRBD1 (6 bases). Germline V gene lookup returns CDR1 SGHDT and CDR2 YYEEEE. The length of the CDR3 is 16 residues. Trimming pared 1 base from V and 4 bases from J, leaving 17 bases between. The CDR3 spells CASSLWGPDSPYGYTF. In nucleotides, the CDR3 is TGTGCCAGCAGCTTGTGGGGGCCGGACAGTCCCTATGGCTACACCTTC.

The V call is TRBV5-1, the J call TRBJ1-1; D is unclear. This CDR3 contains 18 residues. Deletions cut 4 bases from V and 4 bases from J, with 26 bases between. The V gene's germline CDR1 is SGHRS and CDR2 YFSETQ. The CDR3 coding sequence is TGCGCCAGCAGCCGCAATTCCCCCCTGCTGGGAGCGACCACTGAAGCTTTCTTT. Translated: CASSRNSPLLGATTEAFF.